The text below deals with one T cell receptor (beta chain). The antigen remains undetermined. The entry originates in a study of cytomegalovirus exposure and HLA in healthy donors. Study-wide results and caveats: Reportedly, cytomegalovirus status was diagnosed with high sensitivity and specificity. The study put roughly 160 TCR beta chains on its list as cytomegalovirus-associated. In an earlier analysis, about 90% or about 30%: the productive usage of most TCR beta V segments. Indistinguishable V segments, including TRBV6-2 and TRBV6-3, were excluded.

It was with 60 Vbeta and 13 Jbeta primers that the PCR ran. Assay: immunoSEQ multiplex PCR; the TCRdb copy retains only in-frame clones and omits some. The sample shows 200,000 or so clones, 82% of them seen only once. There are 15 residues in the CDR3. V dropped 7 bases and J dropped 6; count of bases not matched to a gene: 12. CDR1 and CDR2 (germline): SEHNR, FQNEAQ (reference sequence). This TCR derives from a boy aged 2 to 10 in good health and CMV-seronegative. Specimen: PBMCs. The chain carries TRBV7-9 and TRBJ2-1; 7 positions match TRBD2. CDR3 nucleotides: TGTGCCAGCACCCCTTGGGGGGGGAGTGGCAATGAGCAGTTCTTC. Protein: CASTPWGGSGNEQFF.